This entry lists 25 T cell receptor beta chains sequenced from one sample in a study of molecular identifiers for immune sequencing clone quantification. TCRdb ran MiXCR on the PCR reads and lists one entry per CDR3 protein. This table has around 54,000 distinct CDR3 sequences, almost 25% appearing once. The sequenced sample consisted of naive CD8+ T cells from blood, with Jurkat cell RNA spiked in. Subset here: FACS-sorted CD8+CD4-CCR7+CD45RA+ naive T cells. Receptors were obtained from a human donor in good health. Some libraries in this study had Jurkat cell RNA spiked in.

The CDR3 coding sequence is TGTGCCAGCAGTTTATGGACGTGTGTCCACGAGCAGTACTTC. This codes for CASSLWTCVHEQYF. The chain employs TRBV12-3 or TRBV12-4 and TRBJ2-7; D ambiguous. The CDR3 extends over 14 amino acids. V lost 2 bases, J lost 5 bases, and 13 bases lay in between.

Worth noting for this clonotype: This may come from a read error, since a much larger clone is one base off. The gene calls are TRBV20-1 and TRBJ2-6; the match to TRBD2 covers 14 bases. The CDR3 sequence is 16 residues long. The germline V gene encodes CDR1 DFQATT and CDR2 SNEGSKA (reference sequence). Unmatched junction bases numbered 4, after V lost 3 bases and J lost 6 bases. The CDR3 DNA is TGCAGTGCTAGGGGACTAGCGGGAGTTGCGGCCAACGTCCTGACTTTC. As protein: CSARGLAGVAANVLTF.

At least ten counts were recorded for this clonotype. The V gene is TRBV4-1, the J gene TRBJ1-1; weak D call: TRBD1 (6 bases). V was cut by 4 bases and J by 1 base, with 22 bases left in between. Germline assignment: CDR1 MGHRA and CDR2 YSYEKL. There are 18 residues in the CDR3. This CDR3 reads CASSPTTTGITKNTEAFF. The CDR3 bases are TGCGCCAGCAGCCCCACCACTACAGGGATAACTAAGAACACTGAAGCTTTCTTT.

In its sample, this clonotype was seen many times. This chain uses TRBV19 with TRBJ1-2; D not certain. The CDR3 length is 13 residues. Trimming shortened V by 2 bases and J by 3 bases, and 7 bases separated the two germline ends. Germline V gene sequence: CDR1 LNHDA, CDR2 SQIVND (reference sequence). CDR3: CASSILGYYGYTF. Written as DNA, the CDR3 is TGTGCCAGTAGTATATTGGGTTACTATGGCTACACCTTC.

This clonotype has at least ten counts. The V gene is TRBV19, the J gene TRBJ2-7; 16 bases fit TRBD2. Germline CDR1 and CDR2: LNHDA and SQIVND (reference sequence). This CDR3 spans 16 amino acids. V lost 5 bases and J lost 3; bases outside the gene matches: 4. CDR3 protein: CASSPGLAGGFYEQYF. The DNA of the CDR3 is TGTGCCAGTAGTCCGGGACTAGCGGGAGGGTTCTACGAGCAGTACTTC.

With respect to this clonotype: It may be a read error: a sequence one base away is much more abundant. The genes are TRBV21-1 and TRBJ2-7. TRBV21-1 is assigned pseudogene status. The CDR3 is made up of 14 amino acids. The CDR3 region has the DNA TGTGCCCGCAGCAAAGTTAAGGCCTCCTACGAGCAGTACTTC. Protein: CARSKVKASYEQYF.

There are a few counts of this clonotype. This chain uses TRBV6-6 with TRBJ2-5; D is uncertain. This CDR3 has 11 amino acids. Looked up from germline, CDR1 is MNHNY and CDR2 is SVGAGI (reference sequence). V was cut by 3 bases and J by 5 bases, with 4 bases left in between. The CDR3 protein is CASSYWETQYF. CDR3 DNA sequence: TGTGCCAGCAGTTATTGGGAGACCCAGTACTTC.

About this clonotype: A read error may explain this, as a much larger clone is one base away. The chain carries TRBV4-3 and TRBJ2-7; D might be TRBD2 (6 bases). The V gene's germline CDR1 is LGHNA and CDR2 YSLEER. CDR3 length: 13 residues. With 3 bases removed from V and 2 bases from J, the gap between germline ends came to 8 bases. The CDR3 reads CASSHCGAYEQYF. CDR3 bases: TGCGCCAGCAGCCACTGCGGGGCCTACGAGCAGTACTTC.

This clonotype was counted many times. V and J are TRBV12-5 and TRBJ2-2, with 7 bases lining up with TRBD1. The CDR3 totals 15 residues. Trimming removed 7 bases from V and 0 bases from J; junction bases left unmatched: 5. Per germline, CDR1 LGHNT and CDR2 FRNRAP. For the CDR3, the DNA is TGTGCTAGTGCCCCGGGGACAGCGAACACCGGGGAGCTGTTTTTT. Translating it yields CASAPGTANTGELFF. Supplemented by reference TRBV12-5 and TRBJ2-2, the full variable domain reads DARVTQTPRHKVTEMGQEVTMRCQPILGHNTVFWYRQTMMQGLELLAYFRNRAPLDDSGMPKDRFSAEMPDATLATLKIQPSEPRDSAVYFCASAPGTANTGELFFGEGSRLTVL.

In the case of this clonotype: A much larger clone lies a single base off, so this may be a read error. The rearrangement uses TRBV19 and TRBJ2-2; D not certain. The CDR3 length is 13 residues. V was cut by 2 bases and J by 5 bases, with 6 bases left in between. The germline V gene encodes CDR1 LNHDA and CDR2 SQIVND (reference sequence). CDR3 amino acids: CASSIMKTGELFF. The CDR3, as DNA: TGTGCCAGTAGTATAATGAAGACCGGGGAGCTGTTTTTT.

This clonotype showed up many times. This sequence joins TRBV20-1 and TRBJ1-1; TRBD1 is a possible D gene (5 bases). V dropped 0 bases and J dropped 3 bases, with 17 bases sitting between them. The length of the CDR3 is 16 residues. Germline-derived CDR1 and CDR2 are DFQATT and SNEGSKA (reference sequence). The CDR3 sequence: CSAREGGWGGDTEAFF. CDR3 bases: TGCAGTGCTAGAGAGGGGGGATGGGGAGGTGACACTGAAGCTTTCTTT.

The chain recombines TRBV7-9 with TRBJ2-7, with TRBD1 identical over 8 bases. The CDR3 is 13 residues long. Germline CDR1 SEHNR, CDR2 FQNEAQ (reference sequence). J lost 3 bases, V lost 5 bases, and 3 bases had no gene match. CDR3 DNA sequence: TGTGCCAGCAGCATCGGACAGGGCTACGAGCAGTACTTC. This translates into CASSIGQGYEQYF.

In this sample, this clonotype turned up many times. The chain employs TRBV6-5 and TRBJ2-1, with no clear D. Germline CDR1 is MNHEY and CDR2 is SVGAGI. The V end was cut by 2 bases, the J end by 0 bases, with 8 bases between. The CDR3 extends over 15 amino acids. The CDR3 loop is CASSYQQSSYNEQFF. CDR3 bases: TGTGCCAGCAGTTACCAACAGAGCTCCTACAATGAGCAGTTCTTC.

The sample holds many counts of this clonotype. The rearrangement joins TRBV7-9 to TRBJ2-3, with D unclear. The CDR3 totals 12 residues. The germline CDR1 and CDR2 sequences are SEHNR and FQNEAQ (reference sequence). V shed 5 bases and J shed 7 bases, with 10 bases lying between them. The CDR3 is CASSHNPNTQYF. CDR3 DNA: TGTGCCAGCAGCCATAACCCAAATACGCAGTATTTT. Full variable domain (remainder filled in from reference TRBV7-9 and TRBJ2-3): DTGVSQNPRHKITKRGQNVTFRCDPISEHNRLYWYRQTLGQGPEFLTYFQNEAQLEKSRLLSDRFSAERPKGSFSTLEIQRTEQGDSAMYLCASSHNPNTQYFGPGTRLTVL.

This clonotype showed up many times. The chain combines TRBV7-6 with TRBJ1-1; D uncertain. V was shortened by 5 bases and J by 1 base, with 8 bases between the two germline ends. CDR3 length equals 13 residues. Germline V gene sequence: CDR1 SGHVS, CDR2 FNYEAQ. The CDR3 DNA follows: TGTGCCAGCAGCCCAGAGGGGAACACTGAAGCTTTCTTT. Protein product: CASSPEGNTEAFF.

This clonotype was picked up many times. The chain joins TRBV20-1 to TRBJ1-5, with D unclear. From germline, CDR1 is DFQATT and CDR2 SNEGSKA (reference sequence). This CDR3 has 13 amino acids. Trimming pared 3 bases from V and 0 bases from J, leaving 6 bases between. CDR3 sequence reads: CSASGDSNQPQHF. CDR3 in DNA: TGCAGTGCTAGCGGTGATAGCAATCAGCCCCAGCATTTT.

This clonotype was counted at least ten times. The rearrangement links TRBV28 to TRBJ1-3; no clear D. V lost 3 bases and J lost 0, with 12 bases in between. CDR3 size: 16 residues. CDR1 MDHEN and CDR2 SYDVKM come from the germline V gene. The CDR3 protein is CASSFANSYSGNTIYF. The DNA of the CDR3 is TGTGCCAGCAGTTTTGCCAACAGTTACTCTGGAAACACCATATATTTT.

Many counts were recorded for this clonotype. This chain links TRBV6-2 or TRBV6-3 with TRBJ1-1; possible D gene TRBD1, 6 bases. There are 13 residues in the CDR3. Trimming shortened V by 7 bases and J by 7 bases, and 16 bases separated the two germline ends. Looked up from germline, CDR1 is MNHEY and CDR2 is SVGEGT. CDR3 residues: CASTDIRGDEAFF. As DNA, the CDR3 is TGTGCCAGCACCGATATCAGGGGAGATGAAGCTTTCTTT.

This clonotype was seen a single time. This is likely a read error, given that the CDR3 carries no conserved phenylalanine or tryptophan at its end. The CDR3 here is CSVEHWTGENYGYTS. CDR3 coding DNA: TGCAGCGTTGAACACTGGACAGGGGAGAACTATGGCTACACCTCC. The chain has TRBV29-1 and TRBJ1-2; the match to TRBD1 covers 9 bases. The V gene end was trimmed by 2 bases and the J gene end by 2 bases; junction bases not matched to a gene: 6. The CDR3 covers 15 residues. Germline V gene sequence: CDR1 SQVTM, CDR2 ANQGSEA.

The chain carries TRBV28 and TRBJ2-2; no clear D gene. The germline V gene encodes CDR1 MDHEN and CDR2 SYDVKM. This CDR3 has 13 amino acids. The V end was cut by 2 bases, the J end by 7 bases, with 8 bases between. In DNA, the CDR3 is TGTGCCAGCAGTTTACGGGCTGGCGGGGAGCTGTTTTTT. Amino acid sequence: CASSLRAGGELFF.

This clonotype was recorded once. V and J are TRBV23-1 and TRBJ2-7; TRBD2 is a possible D gene (7 bases). TRBV23-1 has ORF status, its function being uncertain. The CDR3 is 16 amino acids. V shed 2 bases and J shed 3 bases, with 17 bases lying between them. CDR3 sequence: CASSQGGAPDLYEQYF. The DNA for the CDR3 is TGCGCCAGCAGTCAAGGGGGGGCTCCCGACCTCTACGAGCAGTACTTC.

Worth noting for this clonotype: One junction end does not reproduce the germline sequence, and a read error may be involved. The rearrangement joins TRBV27 to TRBJ2-3; the match to TRBD2 covers 11 bases. CDR1 is MNHEY and CDR2 is SMNVEV in the germline V gene (reference sequence). This CDR3 is 14 amino acids long. CDR3 DNA sequence: TGTGCCAGCCGTAGCGGGGGGGCTCCCGATACGCAGTCTTTT. This encodes CASRSGGAPDTQSF.

As concerns this clonotype: Given a much more abundant clone one base away, this may be a read error. The chain has TRBV7-9 and TRBJ1-1; D unresolved. Per the germline V gene, CDR1 is SEHNR and CDR2 is FQNEAQ (reference sequence). Trimming shortened V by 2 bases and J by 10 bases, and 20 bases separated the two germline ends. This CDR3 has 15 amino acids. CDR3 loop: CASSLQVGVFAGAFF. The CDR3 DNA reads as TGTGCCAGCAGCTTACAGGTTGGGGTTTTCGCTGGAGCTTTCTTT.

This clonotype was counted at least ten times. The chain is built from TRBV12-3 or TRBV12-4 and TRBJ2-7; a possible D gene is TRBD2 (6 bases). CDR3 length: 14 amino acids. V was clipped by 5 bases and J by 0 bases, with 11 bases between them. The CDR3 sequence is CASSVASASYEQYF. CDR3 nucleotides: TGTGCCAGCAGTGTCGCTAGCGCCTCCTACGAGCAGTACTTC.

As regards this clonotype: A junction boundary mismatches the germline segment, possibly from a read error. The chain joins TRBV6-2 or TRBV6-3 to TRBJ1-3; weak D call: TRBD1 (5 bases). In germline, CDR1 is MNHEY, CDR2 SVGEGT. The length of the CDR3 is 15 residues. This chain's CDR3 is CASSSRTPSGSTIYF. As DNA, the CDR3 is TGTGCCAGCAGTTCCCGGACACCCTCTGGAAGCACCATATATTTT.